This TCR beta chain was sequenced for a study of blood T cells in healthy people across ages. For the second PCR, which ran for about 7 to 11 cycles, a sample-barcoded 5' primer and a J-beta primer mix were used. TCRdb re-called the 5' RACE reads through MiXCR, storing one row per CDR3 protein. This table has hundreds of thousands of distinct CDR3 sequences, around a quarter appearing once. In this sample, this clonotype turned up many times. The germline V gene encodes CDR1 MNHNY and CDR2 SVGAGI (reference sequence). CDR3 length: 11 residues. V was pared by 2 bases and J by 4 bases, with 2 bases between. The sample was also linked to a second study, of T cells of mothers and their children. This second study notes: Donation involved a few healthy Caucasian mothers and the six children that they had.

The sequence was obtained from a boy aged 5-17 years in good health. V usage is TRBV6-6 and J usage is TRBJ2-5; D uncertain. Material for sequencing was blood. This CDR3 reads CASSYGETQYF. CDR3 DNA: TGTGCCAGCAGTTACGGAGAGACCCAGTACTTC.